The 18 T cell receptor beta chains presented below share a single source sample, sequenced in a study of T-cell memory formation after mild COVID-19. TCRdb reprocessed the 5' RACE reads with MiXCR, giving one entry per CDR3 protein. The sample lists 150,000 or so distinct CDR3 sequences; around 13% were seen once. The sequencing sample was made of PBMCs or a T cell subset sorted from them (not recorded which). Source of these receptors: an adult woman who had mild COVID-19 (a few samples of this study predate the infection). Cell type and time point are not known.

The gene calls are TRBV6-6 and TRBJ2-3; TRBD2 might be the D (6 bases). V lost 2 bases, J lost 4 bases, and 16 bases lay in between. This CDR3 region has 16 residues. From germline, CDR1 is MNHNY and CDR2 SVGAGI (reference sequence). CDR3 sequence (DNA): TGTGCCAGCAGTTACGGGACGGGAGCCTACCCAGATACGCAGTATTTT. This sequence encodes CASSYGTGAYPDTQYF.

The V call is TRBV6-2 or TRBV6-3, the J call TRBJ2-1, with TRBD2 matching over 8 bases. Trimming removed 6 bases from V and 4 bases from J; junction bases left unmatched: 8. The CDR3 runs 15 residues. CDR1 is MNHEY and CDR2 is SVGEGT in the germline V gene. This CDR3 is CASSRVAGPYNEQFF. The CDR3 nucleotides read TGTGCCAGCAGCCGAGTAGCGGGACCGTACAATGAGCAGTTCTTC.

This clonotype has only a few counts. The chain uses TRBV19 and TRBJ2-3; D is tentatively TRBD1 or TRBD2 (5 bases each). The germline CDR1 and CDR2 sequences are LNHDA and SQIVND (reference sequence). This CDR3 region has 16 residues. Trimming took off 5 bases at V and 2 bases at J, with 17 bases between the two ends. The CDR3 loop is CASSLSGTQNTDTQYF. CDR3 sequence (DNA): TGTGCCAGTAGTCTCTCCGGGACCCAGAACACAGATACGCAGTATTTT.

The V gene is TRBV20-1, the J gene TRBJ2-7; D gene uncertain. The CDR3 loop spans 14 amino acids. Trimming removed 0 bases at V and 3 bases at J, with 12 bases between. Germline V gene data show CDR1 as DFQATT and CDR2 as SNEGSKA (reference sequence). CDR3 residues: CSARDPGVVYEQYF. The CDR3 DNA follows: TGCAGTGCTAGAGATCCTGGGGTTGTCTACGAGCAGTACTTC.

This chain joins TRBV20-1 and TRBJ1-5; 7 nucleotides align to TRBD1. The CDR3 is made up of 13 amino acids. The germline V gene has CDR1 DFQATT and CDR2 SNEGSKA (reference sequence). The J segment lost 6 bases and the V segment lost 1 base, leaving 3 bases of the junction unmatched. In DNA, the CDR3 is TGCAGTGCTAGAGGTGGGACAGTTCAGCCCCAGCATTTT. It is translated as CSARGGTVQPQHF.

The chain has TRBV5-5 and TRBJ1-4; no reliable D call. Germline assignment: CDR1 SGHKS and CDR2 YYEKEE (reference sequence). Trimming stripped 4 bases from V and 8 bases from J, with 15 bases between. This CDR3 is built from 14 residues. Written as DNA, the CDR3 is TGTGCCAGCAGCCATGACCCCCATGGGGAAAAACTGTTTTTT. The encoded protein is CASSHDPHGEKLFF.

The V and J genes are TRBV25-1 and TRBJ2-3, with 7 bases identical to TRBD2. The CDR3 covers 17 residues. V gave up 6 bases and J gave up 4 bases; unmatched junction bases: 16. Per germline, CDR1 MGHDK and CDR2 SYGVNS. CDR3 protein: CASSPAWGEGRPDTQYF. CDR3 nucleotide sequence: TGTGCCAGCAGCCCAGCCTGGGGGGAGGGCCGGCCAGATACGCAGTATTTT.

The chain recombines TRBV10-3 with TRBJ1-6; a possible D gene is TRBD1 (5 bases). The length of the CDR3 is 15 residues. Trimming removed 4 bases from V and 9 bases from J, with 16 bases in between. Germline V gene sequence: CDR1 ENHRY, CDR2 SYGVKD. CDR3 loop: CAISAGQGSGSPLHF. Here the CDR3 DNA reads TGTGCCATCAGTGCTGGTCAGGGAAGCGGTTCACCCCTCCACTTT.

This clonotype was observed a few times. The V and J genes are TRBV6-6 and TRBJ1-6; 9 bases agree with TRBD1. The CDR3 has 15 residues. Germline loops: CDR1 MNHNY, CDR2 SVGAGI (reference sequence). The V gene end was trimmed by 5 bases and the J gene end by 9 bases; junction bases not matched to a gene: 8. CDR3 coding DNA: TGTGCCAGCAGTCCCGGGACAGGGTTTTCTTCACCCCTCCACTTT. Its translation: CASSPGTGFSSPLHF.

This clonotype has more than one count but fewer than ten. The chain joins TRBV5-1 to TRBJ2-1; D remains ambiguous. This CDR3 contains 16 residues. Trimming pared 0 bases from V and 0 bases from J, leaving 10 bases between. The germline gives CDR1 SGHRS, CDR2 YFSETQ. The CDR3: CASSLGWGGSYNEQFF. The DNA of the CDR3 is TGCGCCAGCAGCTTGGGATGGGGTGGCTCCTACAATGAGCAGTTCTTC.

The rearrangement joins TRBV3-1 to TRBJ1-2; 7 bases fit TRBD1. CDR1 LGHDT and CDR2 YNNKEL come from the germline V gene (reference sequence). J was trimmed by 4 bases and V by 4 bases; bases with no gene match: 3. The CDR3 runs to 13 residues. CDR3 DNA sequence: TGTGCCAGCAGCCTGAGACAGGGCTATGGCTACACCTTC. Its protein is CASSLRQGYGYTF.

CDR3 sequence: CASSIVGRRETQYF. The CDR3 bases are TGTGCCAGTAGTATTGTGGGGCGCCGAGAGACCCAGTACTTC. The chain recombines TRBV19 with TRBJ2-5; perhaps TRBD1 as D (5 bases). The V and J ends lost 3 bases and 4 bases respectively, with 12 bases between them. The CDR3 has 14 residues. The germline CDR1 and CDR2 sequences are LNHDA and SQIVND (reference sequence).

The chain uses TRBV5-5 and TRBJ1-6, with D uncertain. Per germline, CDR1 SGHKS and CDR2 YYEKEE (reference sequence). The CDR3 covers 16 residues. V lost 3 bases, J lost 7 bases, and 17 bases lay in between. CDR3 loop: CASSWNRERGNSPLHF. CDR3 nucleotide sequence: TGTGCCAGCAGCTGGAATCGGGAACGTGGGAATTCACCCCTCCACTTT.

Ten or more counts support this clonotype. The chain joins TRBV6-5 to TRBJ2-7; 11 positions match TRBD1. The CDR3 runs 14 residues. The V gene end was trimmed by 2 bases and the J gene end by 4 bases; junction bases not matched to a gene: 1. Per the germline V gene, CDR1 is MNHEY and CDR2 is SVGAGI. The CDR3 loop is CASSYRDRGYEQYF. The CDR3 region has the DNA TGTGCCAGCAGTTACAGGGACAGGGGGTACGAGCAGTACTTC.

The rearrangement links TRBV7-2 to TRBJ1-5, with 10 positions matching TRBD1. The CDR3 is made up of 15 amino acids. Germline CDR1 is SGHTA and CDR2 is FQGNSA. J lost 4 bases, V lost 5 bases, and 5 bases had no gene match. The CDR3 spells CASSPGTGDNQPQHF. The CDR3, as DNA: TGTGCCAGCAGCCCCGGGACAGGGGATAATCAGCCCCAGCATTTT.

This clonotype came up a few times. This rearrangement joins TRBV7-9 to TRBJ2-5; D is undetermined. Trimming pared 2 bases from V and 5 bases from J, leaving 15 bases between. This CDR3 region has 15 residues. From germline, CDR1 is SEHNR and CDR2 FQNEAQ (reference sequence). The CDR3 sequence is CASSLSLAGYETQYF. CDR3 nucleotides: TGTGCCAGCAGCTTATCTCTCGCAGGTTACGAGACCCAGTACTTC.

This sequence joins TRBV24-1 and TRBJ1-1; D perhaps matches TRBD1 (5 bases). The CDR3 has 13 residues. Germline CDR1 KGHDR, CDR2 SFDVKD. The V gene lost 4 bases and the J gene lost 6 bases, with 11 bases spanning the gap. The CDR3 DNA reads TGTGCCACCAGTGACTTCAGGGCCGCTGAAGCTTTCTTT. Its translation is CATSDFRAAEAFF.

This rearrangement joins TRBV9 to TRBJ2-5, with 9 bases lining up with TRBD2. CDR1 and CDR2 from the germline V gene are SGDLS and YYNGEE. The length of the CDR3 is 15 residues. After removal of 0 bases from V and 4 bases from J, the junction contained 4 bases not matched to a gene. In DNA, the CDR3 is TGTGCCAGCAGCGTAGAGGCTAGCGGGATAGAGACCCAGTACTTC. Its translation: CASSVEASGIETQYF. Using reference TRBV9 and TRBJ2-5 for the parts outside the CDR3, the full variable domain is DSGVTQTPKHLITATGQRVTLRCSPRSGDLSVYWYQQSLDQGLQFLIQYYNGEERAKGNILERFSAQQFPDLHSELNLSSLELGDSALYFCASSVEASGIETQYFGPGTRLLVL.